The 3 T cell receptor beta chains below come from one sample, sequenced in a study of HIV-infected patients and healthy controls. No cell fractionation was done, so the repertoire covers all unsorted peripheral blood T cells. Alpha and beta constant-region primers primed reverse transcription of around 500 ng RNA. Alpha and beta chain libraries were made separately by chain-specific third strand synthesis with multiplexing indices. TCRdb processed the 5' RACE reads anew with MiXCR; each CDR3 protein has one entry. The sample comprises 10,000 or so distinct CDR3 sequences, over 4.5% of which are singletons, and less than 15% rests with the top ten. The sequencing here drew on blood, taken before antiretroviral therapy. The receptors come from an adult with HIV infection.

This clonotype was counted ten times or more. The rearrangement joins TRBV21-1 to TRBJ1-5; no check of the table's D call, TRBD1, against the DNA was made. TRBV21-1 is shown as a pseudogene. The CDR3 contains 12 residues. The CDR3: CASSSPEWTQHF. In DNA, the CDR3 is TGTGCCAGCAGCAGCCCCGAGTGGACCCAGCATTTT.

By its share, this clonotype is medium-sized. The CDR3 protein is CATSRDTGANQPQHF. The CDR3 nucleotides are TGTGCCACCAGCAGAGATACCGGGGCCAATCAGCCCCAGCATTTT. The chain joins TRBV15 to TRBJ1-5, with D perhaps matching TRBD1 (5 bases). Trimming cost V 0 bases and J 3 bases, with 9 bases left between them. CDR3 length equals 15 residues. The germline CDR1 and CDR2 sequences are LNHNV and YYDKDF (reference sequence).

This clonotype is medium-sized within its sample. V usage is TRBV29-1 and J usage is TRBJ1-1, with a possible D match to TRBD1 (5 bases). There are 17 residues in the CDR3. Germline lookup yields CDR1 SQVTM and CDR2 ANQGSEA. V lost 5 bases, J lost 6 bases, and 28 bases lay in between. The CDR3 is CSVREGRVVLYGPEAFF. CDR3 nucleotide sequence: TGCAGCGTTAGAGAGGGCAGGGTTGTACTTTACGGCCCTGAAGCTTTCTTT.